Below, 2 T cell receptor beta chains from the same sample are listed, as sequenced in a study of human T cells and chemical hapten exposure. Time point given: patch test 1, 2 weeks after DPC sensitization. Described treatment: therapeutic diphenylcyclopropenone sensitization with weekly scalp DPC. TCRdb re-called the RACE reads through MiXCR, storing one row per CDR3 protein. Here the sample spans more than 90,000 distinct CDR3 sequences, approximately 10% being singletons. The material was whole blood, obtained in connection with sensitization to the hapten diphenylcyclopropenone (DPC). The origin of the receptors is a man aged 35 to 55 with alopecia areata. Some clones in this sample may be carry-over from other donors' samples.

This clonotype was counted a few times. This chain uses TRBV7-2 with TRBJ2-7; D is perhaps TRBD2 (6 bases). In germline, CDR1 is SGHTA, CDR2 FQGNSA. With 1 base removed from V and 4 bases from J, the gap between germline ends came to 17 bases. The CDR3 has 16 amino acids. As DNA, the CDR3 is TGTGCCAGCAGCTTAGTATCTGGGGGTGGAGGGTACGAGCAGTACTTC. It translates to CASSLVSGGGGYEQYF.

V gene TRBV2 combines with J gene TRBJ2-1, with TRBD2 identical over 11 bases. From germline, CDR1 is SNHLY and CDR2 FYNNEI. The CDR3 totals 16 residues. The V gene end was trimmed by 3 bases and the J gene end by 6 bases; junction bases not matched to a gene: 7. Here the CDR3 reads CASSETSGAGGNEQFF. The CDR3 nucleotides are TGTGCCAGCAGTGAGACTAGCGGGGCCGGGGGCAATGAGCAGTTCTTC.